The 32 T cell receptor beta chains below come from one sample, sequenced in a study of cytomegalovirus exposure and HLA in healthy donors. PCR involved 60 Vbeta and 13 Jbeta primers. Here immunoSEQ multiplex PCR was the method, and the copy in TCRdb shows in-frame clones only, minus some. The sample carries about 130,000 clones, approximately 80% recorded once. The sequencing input was PBMCs. These receptors were obtained from a girl aged 2 to 9 in good health and CMV-seronegative.

This clone was observed a handful of times. The J gene is TRBJ2-3, the V gene TRBV6-4, with D possibly being TRBD2 (6 bases). CDR1 is MRHNA, CDR2 SNTAGT, per germline. V lost 6 bases and J 2 bases, leaving 12 bases between the germline ends. This CDR3 spans 14 amino acids. CDR3 bases: TGTGCCAGCAGCGCGGACTACCTCACAGATACGCAGTATTTT. It yields the protein CASSADYLTDTQYF.

Remarks on this clone: This CDR3 is also generated by other DNA sequences in the sample. The J gene is TRBJ2-2, the V gene TRBV4-2, with D possibly matching TRBD2 (6 bases). Germline V CDR1 and CDR2: LGHNA, YNFKEQ. The CDR3 spans 15 residues. Trimming took off 1 base at V and 0 bases at J, with 6 bases between the two ends. The CDR3 coding sequence is TGTGCCAGCAGCCAAGGACTAGCGAACACCGGGGAGCTGTTTTTT. It encodes CASSQGLANTGELFF.

Comments on this clone: At one end, the junction sequence differs from germline, possibly due to a read error. J is TRBJ2-7 and V is TRBV4-1; tentative D call: TRBD2 (5 bases). Germline assignment: CDR1 MGHRA and CDR2 YSYEKL. CDR3 length: 13 amino acids. CDR3 sequence reads: CASSQDPVLGFSF. DNA for the CDR3: TGCGCCAGCAGCCAAGACCCAGTACTAGGATTCTCCTTC.

The rearrangement links TRBV5-4 to TRBJ2-7, with 12 positions matching TRBD1. This CDR3 region has 16 residues. Germline trimming cut 4 bases from V and 3 bases from J; bases unmatched to any gene: 8. Germline CDR1 and CDR2: SGHNT and YYREEE (reference sequence). The CDR3 loop is CASSDRDRGRVYEQYF. The CDR3 coding sequence is TGTGCCAGCAGCGACCGGGACAGGGGGCGCGTCTACGAGCAGTACTTC.

J is TRBJ1-1 and V is TRBV5-1; perhaps TRBD1 as D (5 bases). The CDR3 totals 14 residues. The ends were cut back, 0 bases at V and 7 bases at J, with 13 bases in the middle. CDR1 is SGHRS and CDR2 is YFSETQ in the germline V gene. CDR3 region: CASSLVRQGNEAFF. CDR3 nucleotides: TGCGCCAGCAGCTTGGTGCGGCAGGGTAATGAAGCTTTCTTT. Supplemented by reference TRBV5-1 and TRBJ1-1, the full variable domain reads KAGVTQTPRYLIKTRGQQVTLSCSPISGHRSVSWYQQTPGQGLQFLFEYFSETQRNKGNFPGRFSGRQFSNSRSEMNVSTLELGDSALYLCASSLVRQGNEAFFGQGTRLTVV.

The table lists this clone with a few counts. The chain recombines TRBV6-1 with TRBJ2-1; 11 bases align to TRBD1. Germline CDR1 and CDR2: MNHNS and SASEGT. CDR3 length: 15 residues. Unmatched junction bases numbered 2, after V lost 3 bases and J lost 4 bases. The CDR3 spells CASSEDRGLYNEQFF. Here the CDR3 DNA reads TGTGCCAGCAGTGAGGACAGGGGGCTTTACAATGAGCAGTTCTTC.

This clone was counted a single time. The V gene is TRBV7-2, the J gene TRBJ2-2; TRBD1 matches at 9 bases. The CDR3 has 17 amino acids. Germline CDR1 is SGHTA and CDR2 is FQGNSA. The junction had 7 bases not matched to a gene; V was cut back by 1 base and J by 4 bases. CDR3 loop: CASSLGTGTGSTGELFF. CDR3 sequence (DNA): TGTGCCAGCAGCTTAGGGACCGGGACAGGGAGCACCGGGGAGCTGTTTTTT.

The chain has TRBV7-8 and TRBJ2-7; TRBD1 matches 9 bases. The CDR3 covers 14 residues. V lost 6 bases, J lost 4 bases, and 7 bases stayed unmatched. From germline, CDR1 is SGHVS and CDR2 FQNEAQ. The CDR3 coding sequence is TGTGCCAGCAGTCTGGACAGGGGTATTTACGAGCAGTACTTC. Its translation is CASSLDRGIYEQYF.

The rearrangement links TRBV19 to TRBJ1-6, with D perhaps TRBD1 (6 bases). Germline V lookup: CDR1 LNHDA, CDR2 SQIVND (reference sequence). Trimming shortened V by 5 bases and J by 7 bases, and 9 bases separated the two germline ends. This CDR3 has 13 amino acids. The CDR3 spells CASSAGQNSPLHF. The CDR3 DNA reads TGTGCCAGTAGTGCCGGACAGAATTCACCCCTCCACTTT.

The chain combines TRBV19 with TRBJ1-1; D perhaps matches TRBD1 (6 bases). The CDR3 runs 15 residues. Germline CDR1 reads LNHDA; CDR2 reads SQIVND (reference sequence). V dropped 4 bases and J dropped 1 base, with 13 bases sitting between them. The CDR3 loop is CASSKMAGANTEAFF. CDR3 nucleotide sequence: TGTGCCAGTAGTAAGATGGCAGGGGCGAACACTGAAGCTTTCTTT.

V gene TRBV5-6 combines with J gene TRBJ1-1; TRBD1 aligns across 8 bases. This CDR3 spans 13 amino acids. Germline V lookup: CDR1 SGHDT, CDR2 YYEEEE. J lost 4 bases, V lost 3 bases, and 2 bases had no gene match. The DNA of the CDR3 is TGTGCCAGCAGCTCCGGACAGGGCACTGAAGCTTTCTTT. It translates to CASSSGQGTEAFF.

This chain uses TRBV9 with TRBJ2-7; TRBD2 aligns across 10 bases. Losses at the gene ends were 4 bases for V and 3 bases for J; bases not matched to a gene: 7. CDR3 length: 15 amino acids. CDR1 and CDR2 (germline): SGDLS, YYNGEE. CDR3 nucleotide sequence: TGTGCCAGCAGCCCCAGCGGGAGGGCTTTCTACGAGCAGTACTTC. This translates into CASSPSGRAFYEQYF.

The CDR3: CASSLRQLNTEAFF. The CDR3 DNA reads TGCGCCAGCAGCTTGAGACAATTGAACACTGAAGCTTTCTTT. The chain recombines TRBV5-1 with TRBJ1-1; unclear D gene. Germline CDR1 SGHRS, CDR2 YFSETQ. V lost 1 base to trimming and J lost 0 bases, with 7 bases between them. The CDR3 length is 14 residues.

This clone was seen once. The chain joins TRBV7-6 to TRBJ2-3, with 12 bases that match TRBD2. V trimming: 2 bases; J trimming: 2 bases; junction bases outside the gene matches: 5. The CDR3 loop spans 17 amino acids. CDR1 SGHVS and CDR2 FNYEAQ come from the germline V gene. Here the CDR3 reads CASSLLAGGPVTDTQYF. The CDR3 DNA follows: TGTGCCAGCAGCTTACTAGCGGGGGGGCCTGTCACAGATACGCAGTATTTT.

The chain combines TRBV28 with TRBJ2-5; a possible D gene is TRBD2 (6 bases). This CDR3 has 15 amino acids. V gave up 3 bases and J gave up 5 bases, with 16 bases separating them. Germline assignment: CDR1 MDHEN and CDR2 SYDVKM. DNA of the CDR3: TGTGCCAGCAGTTTGAAGGGCGGAGGGGCGGAGACCCAGTACTTC. It translates to CASSLKGGGAETQYF. The whole variable domain, filled in from reference TRBV28 and TRBJ2-5, reads DVKVTQSSRYLVKRTGEKVFLECVQDMDHENMFWYRQDPGLGLRLIYFSYDVKMKEKGDIPEGYSVSREKKERFSLILESASTNQTSMYLCASSLKGGGAETQYFGPGTRLLVL.

The table lists this clone with a count of one. V usage is TRBV10-3 and J usage is TRBJ1-2, with 7 bases aligning to TRBD1. CDR1 and CDR2 from the germline V gene are ENHRY and SYGVKD. This CDR3 is 13 amino acids long. V was clipped by 3 bases and J by 8 bases; unmatched bases: 6. CDR3 sequence reads: CAISDPQGKGYTF. CDR3 in DNA: TGTGCCATCAGTGACCCACAGGGGAAGGGCTACACCTTC.

The gene calls are TRBV28 and TRBJ2-3; D is undetermined. This CDR3 spans 12 amino acids. Trimming stripped 3 bases from V and 6 bases from J, with 7 bases between. Germline V lookup: CDR1 MDHEN, CDR2 SYDVKM. The CDR3 is CASSFPVDTQYF. Written as DNA, the CDR3 is TGTGCCAGCAGTTTCCCGGTGGATACGCAGTATTTT.

J is TRBJ2-1 and V is TRBV2; 11 bases match TRBD2. The CDR3 has 13 amino acids. The V gene's germline CDR1 is SNHLY and CDR2 FYNNEI. Losses at the gene ends were 7 bases for V and 4 bases for J; bases not matched to a gene: 0. The DNA of the CDR3 is TGTGCCAGCACTAGCGGGAGGTACAATGAGCAGTTCTTC. Protein: CASTSGRYNEQFF.

The V gene is TRBV27, the J gene TRBJ1-2, with D maybe TRBD1 (5 bases). Germline V lookup: CDR1 MNHEY, CDR2 SMNVEV (reference sequence). The ends were cut back, 6 bases at V and 7 bases at J, with 9 bases in the middle. The CDR3 extends over 11 amino acids. The CDR3 is CASRGHGGYTF. CDR3 nucleotide sequence: TGTGCCAGCAGGGGGCACGGTGGCTACACCTTC.

V gene TRBV28 combines with J gene TRBJ1-4; TRBD1 matches at 8 bases. V shed 10 bases, J shed 8 bases, and the junction held 12 bases outside the gene matches. The CDR3 sequence is 14 residues long. In germline, CDR1 is MDHEN, CDR2 SYDVKM. The DNA for the CDR3 is TGTGCCACCGCCAGGGGGCGTCAGGAGGAAAAACTGTTTTTT. It encodes CATARGRQEEKLFF.

This chain links TRBV5-8 with TRBJ1-2; D not resolved. Trimming pared 5 bases from V and 4 bases from J, leaving 12 bases between. Germline CDR1 reads SGHTS; CDR2 reads YDEGEE. CDR3 length: 13 residues. CDR3 protein: CASRLRGFYGYTF. CDR3 coding DNA: TGTGCCAGCAGGTTGAGAGGCTTCTATGGCTACACCTTC.

The chain recombines TRBV10-3 with TRBJ1-1, with 8 bases matching TRBD1. The V gene's germline CDR1 is ENHRY and CDR2 SYGVKD. This CDR3 has 13 amino acids. Germline trimming cut 11 bases from V and 4 bases from J; bases unmatched to any gene: 9. CDR3 amino acids: CAARPGGGTEAFF. The CDR3 bases are TGTGCCGCAAGACCAGGGGGCGGCACTGAAGCTTTCTTT.

The rearrangement uses TRBV29-1 and TRBJ2-1; TRBD2 agrees at 12 bases. The CDR3 has 13 residues. After removal of 7 bases from V and 9 bases from J, the junction contained 7 bases not matched to a gene. The germline gives CDR1 SQVTM, CDR2 ANQGSEA. The CDR3 nucleotides read TGCAGCGCACCTCTAGCGGGGGGGGGTGAGCAGTTCTTC. This gives the protein CSAPLAGGGEQFF.

The genes are TRBV19 and TRBJ1-5; 7 nucleotides align to TRBD1. Trimming at V came to 4 bases and at J to 2 bases, leaving 11 bases not matched to a gene. The CDR3 is made up of 17 amino acids. Germline CDR1 reads LNHDA; CDR2 reads SQIVND (reference sequence). CDR3: CASSTEQGKVGNQPQHF. For the CDR3, the DNA is TGTGCCAGTAGTACAGAACAGGGGAAGGTGGGCAATCAGCCCCAGCATTTT.

V and J are TRBV9 and TRBJ2-1, with 9 bases fitting TRBD2. The CDR3 is 15 amino acids. Per germline, CDR1 SGDLS and CDR2 YYNGEE. Trimming cost V 0 bases and J 8 bases; bases outside gene matches: 6. CDR3 loop: CASSVAPSGAYEQFF. CDR3 coding DNA: TGTGCCAGCAGCGTAGCCCCTAGCGGGGCCTATGAGCAGTTCTTC.

With regard to this clone: A read error may produce the germline difference seen at one junction end. The rearrangement links TRBV7-6 to TRBJ2-1, with D uncertain. In germline, CDR1 is SGHVS, CDR2 FNYEAQ. CDR3 length equals 12 residues. The CDR3 sequence is CASSLVDNEQFF. The CDR3 nucleotides read TGTGCCAGCAGCTTAGTCGACAACGAGCAGTTCTTC.

In this sample, this clone turned up a few times. The genes are TRBV7-2 and TRBJ1-3, with a possible D match to TRBD1 (5 bases). In germline, CDR1 is SGHTA, CDR2 FQGNSA. CDR3 length: 16 amino acids. Deletions cut 4 bases from V and 0 bases from J, with 13 bases between. This CDR3 reads CASSSVPGGSGNTIYF. The CDR3 region has the DNA TGTGCCAGCAGCTCCGTACCGGGGGGCTCTGGAAACACCATATATTTT.

This CDR3 is CASSLEDRLMNTEAFF. The CDR3 nucleotides are TGCGCCAGCAGCTTGGAGGACAGGTTGATGAACACTGAAGCTTTCTTT. The genes are TRBV5-1 and TRBJ1-1; 7 bases match TRBD1. V shed 0 bases and J 0 bases; nucleotides not matched to a gene: 5. The germline CDR1 and CDR2 sequences are SGHRS and YFSETQ. This CDR3 is 16 amino acids long.

In this sample, this clone turned up a few times. This chain joins TRBV10-3 and TRBJ2-1; a possible D gene is TRBD2 (5 bases). The CDR3 runs to 13 residues. Germline V gene data show CDR1 as ENHRY and CDR2 as SYGVKD. Trimming pared 4 bases from V and 6 bases from J, leaving 10 bases between. The CDR3 nucleotides are TGTGCCATCAGTGCGGTAGCGAGCAATGAGCAGTTCTTC. Amino acids: CAISAVASNEQFF.

This chain uses TRBV19 with TRBJ1-5, with 9 positions matching TRBD1. The junction had 14 bases not matched to a gene; V was cut back by 6 bases and J by 2 bases. The CDR3 length is 18 residues. Germline assignment: CDR1 LNHDA and CDR2 SQIVND (reference sequence). The CDR3 reads CASSTGTGSVAGNQPQHF. DNA for the CDR3: TGTGCCAGTAGCACCGGGACAGGGAGTGTTGCTGGCAATCAGCCCCAGCATTTT.

The chain links TRBV28 to TRBJ2-3; D unresolved. This CDR3 region has 15 residues. Between the trimmed V and J ends, which lost 3 bases and 2 bases, there was a span of 12 bases. CDR1 is MDHEN and CDR2 is SYDVKM in the germline V gene. In DNA form, the CDR3 reads TGTGCCAGCAGTTTCAGAAAGTCTTTCACAGATACGCAGTATTTT. Translated: CASSFRKSFTDTQYF.

The chain is built from TRBV25-1 and TRBJ1-5; no definite D call. CDR3 length equals 14 residues. The germline gives CDR1 MGHDK, CDR2 SYGVNS. V shed 3 bases and J shed 3 bases, with 9 bases lying between them. In DNA, the CDR3 is TGTGCCAGCAGTGACACCCAACACAATCAGCCCCAGCATTTT. Translated, it gives CASSDTQHNQPQHF.